This paragraph covers one TCR beta chain sequence. Then a second PCR, running about 7 to 11 cycles, was carried out with a sample-barcoded 5' primer and a J-beta primer mix. A single record per CDR3 protein comes from TCRdb applying MiXCR to the 5' RACE reads. Here the sample spans 800,000 to 1,300,000 distinct CDR3 sequences, roughly 24% being singletons. The source of the sample is a study of blood T cells in healthy people across ages. Separately, the same data were catalogued under a study of T cells of mothers and their children.

The receptor was derived from a girl aged 2-15 years in good health. Sequencing was done on a sample of blood.

The CDR3 is CASSAEQGWYEQYF. DNA for the CDR3: TGTGCCAGCAGCGCGGAACAGGGCTGGTACGAGCAGTACTTC. The chain uses TRBV7-9 and TRBJ2-7; maybe TRBD1 (6 bases). The germline V and J ends were trimmed by 5 bases and 4 bases, with 15 bases remaining between them. CDR1 is SEHNR, CDR2 FQNEAQ, per germline (reference sequence). The CDR3 runs 14 residues.